Following are 3 T cell receptor beta chains from one sample sequenced in a study of T cells in Graves' hyperthyroidism and ophthalmopathy. Using RNA transcripts as the source, TCR beta CDR3 regions were amplified. TCR CDR3 underwent first-round RT-PCR with the HTBI primer set. TCRdb independently ran MiXCR on the multiplex PCR reads; one entry per CDR3 protein. The sample records some 600,000 distinct CDR3 sequences, 35% to 55% being singletons. Sequencing was carried out using peripheral blood or thyroid tissue (not recorded which). All receptors come from a woman in her late teens or twenties with Graves' hyperthyroidism.

This clonotype turned up a few times. The rearrangement uses TRBV29-1 and TRBJ2-5, with D possibly TRBD2 on 5 matching bases. The CDR3 covers 10 residues. V lost 3 bases and J 8 bases, leaving 7 bases between the germline ends. Germline CDR1 is SQVTM and CDR2 is ANQGSEA. This chain's CDR3 is CSVDRDTQYF. The CDR3 region has the DNA TGCAGCGTTGATCGGGATACCCAGTACTTC.

This clonotype was observed a few times. V is TRBV7-8 and J is TRBJ1-5; the match to TRBD1 covers 7 bases. The V gene's germline CDR1 is SGHVS and CDR2 FQNEAQ. Trimming at V came to 7 bases and at J to 2 bases, leaving 5 bases not matched to a gene. The CDR3 is 14 amino acids. Written as DNA, the CDR3 is TGTGCCAGCACCTACAGGGGAGGCAATCAGCCCCAGCATTTT. It translates to CASTYRGGNQPQHF. The whole variable domain, filled in from reference TRBV7-8 and TRBJ1-5, reads GAGVSQSPRYKVAKRGQDVALRCDPISGHVSLFWYQQALGQGPEFLTYFQNEAQLDKSGLPSDRFFAERPEGSVSTLKIQRTQQEDSAVYLCASTYRGGNQPQHFGDGTRLSIL.

Only a few counts were recorded for this clonotype. The chain carries TRBV25-1 and TRBJ1-1; D might be TRBD1 (6 bases). CDR1 is MGHDK, CDR2 SYGVNS, per germline. This CDR3 region has 15 residues. The CDR3 region is CARDSQGPENTEAFF. CDR3 DNA sequence: TGTGCTAGAGATAGCCAGGGGCCTGAGAACACTGAAGCTTTCTTT.